This T cell receptor beta chain was captured in a study of blood T cell repertoires in COVID-19 (dated by TCRdb to 2019 to 2021). Regarding the complete study: Samples from collaborators originated in the United States, Italy and Spain and spanned both the acute and convalescent phases of COVID-19. The prospective study material was composed of cDNA or gDNA derived from T cells, B-cell-depleted T cells, or PBMCs. Subjects who had been exposed to COVID-19, were actively infected with it, or had recovered from it provided the deeply sampled blood TCRbeta repertoires that made up the dataset. The repertoires were released in a freely available public database meant as a resource for research on the immune response to SARS-CoV-2. Samples were obtained from the ongoing ImmuneRACE study (first 160 participants) and from some 1,200 subjects provided by 6 global collaborators. The sample metadata nearly always contained a de-identified subject ID, COVID-19 status, age in years and sex. HLA class I and class II types, where available, came from metadata supplied by the sample provider rather than from assay-based typing. Results the study describes overall, beyond this receptor: How much clinical and demographic metadata was included differed by source and by participant, and the metadata was provided uncurated.

Trimming removed 6 bases from V and 8 bases from J; the gene matches leave 7 bases unexplained. The CDR3 starts with the cysteine, ends with the phenylalanine, and has 15 residues. The only DNA kept is the CDR3, 45 bases in frame from the first base. The germline V gene yields MNHEY for CDR1 and SVGAGI for CDR2. The immunoSEQ Assay, a bias-controlled multiplex PCR, was used to amplify TCRbeta CDR3 regions from genomic DNA. Regarding the original processing steps: The number of nucleated cells in each sample was estimated from the amplification of reference gene primers within the assay. To quantify the absolute abundance of each unique TCRbeta CDR3 rearrangement, sequence reads were collapsed and filtered. For each sample, productive Simpson clonality was calculated as the square root of Simpson's diversity index across productive rearrangements. TCRdb obtained this table from immuneACCESS and retained in-frame rearrangements with V and J assigned. These tables miss some clones; where compared with another copy, unresolved V genes account for less than half of the shortfall, and the remainder is unexplained. That table gives V, J and clone size, and the DNA gave D and trimming. A total of about 280,000 clones appear in this sample, 75% to 85% of them only once. Together, the top ten hold 5.1% of the sample.

The collaborating institutions used their own protocols to collect whole blood in K2EDTA tubes. For TCRbeta analysis, collaborators shipped samples in one of three forms: frozen whole blood, isolated PBMCs, or DNA extracted from either of those sample types. A remark on this clone: Its cognate antigen has yet to be identified. There are no base qualities to consult, and no much larger clone falls within one base.

The sequence links TRBV6-5 to TRBJ2-1; 13 nucleotides in the junction match TRBD2. The sequencing input was peripheral blood. The source is a man aged 50-60 years with active or convalescent COVID-19. The CDR3 protein: CASRWTSGGGDEQFF. The DNA sequence follows: TGTGCCAGCAGATGGACTAGCGGGGGTGGGGATGAGCAGTTCTTC.